This is a list of T cell receptor beta chains from one sample in a study of tumor and adjacent non-tumor tissue in lung cancer. A single record per CDR3 protein comes from TCRdb applying MiXCR to the multiplex PCR reads. The table lists roughly 70,000 distinct CDR3 sequences, about 80% of them singletons, with 28% in the top ten. The specimen sequenced was lung tumor tissue. These receptors were obtained from a man in his sixties with non-small cell lung cancer. Each CDR3 is given without its conserved first and last residue.

v_gene: TRBV6-6; CDR3aa: VSRLEKLMNTEAF
v_gene: TRBV29-1; CDR3aa: SVSGTGTDTEAF
v_gene: TRBV5-4; CDR3aa: ASSSLEQVSAQY
v_gene: TRBV20-1; CDR3aa: SGLEENSKEQY
v_gene: TRBV20-1; CDR3aa: SASSGLEKSYEQY
v_gene: TRBV29-1; CDR3aa: SVEEQKYEQY
v_gene: TRBV10-2; CDR3aa: ASLSTWLVTEAF
v_gene: TRBV11-1; CDR3aa: ASSLETREVLT
v_gene: TRBV12-3/TRBV12-4; CDR3aa: ASSFPKRDQSEQF
v_gene: TRBV29-1; CDR3aa: SAIEQGRVGETQY
v_gene: TRBV7-8; CDR3aa: ASSLAGGSSYEQY
v_gene: TRBV5-1; CDR3aa: ASSLARTDTQY
v_gene: TRBV5-6; CDR3aa: PSIFLVQGAF
v_gene: TRBV28; CDR3aa: ASSDGCSNQPQH
v_gene: TRBV6-1; CDR3aa: ASIRRLLTGPTYEQY
v_gene: TRBV29-1; CDR3aa: SGEEGARGTEPF
v_gene: TRBV20-1; CDR3aa: SAEPHSGRSTDRQY
v_gene: TRBV20-1; CDR3aa: CATASIDTQY
v_gene: TRBV20-1; CDR3aa: SASPQGGAQAF
v_gene: TRBV6-5; CDR3aa: AIGRANTEAF
v_gene: TRBV5-1; CDR3aa: AGSFYRGAGELF
v_gene: TRBV11-2; CDR3aa: ASGPRTMLNTGELF
v_gene: TRBV13; CDR3aa: ASSSQSGSRRGYT
v_gene: TRBV7-9; CDR3aa: ASSLRLGTGVGSETQY
v_gene: TRBV29-1; CDR3aa: IVGSSVYTGELF
v_gene: TRBV20-1; CDR3aa: SAHTSAYTYTQY
v_gene: TRBV5-4; CDR3aa: ASSWDGVAQY
v_gene: TRBV6-5; CDR3aa: ASTSRQGGNQPQH
v_gene: TRBV5-4; CDR3aa: ASSPIERDPGDTYY
v_gene: TRBV6-1; CDR3aa: TSSGIGARAFFETQY
v_gene: TRBV20-1; CDR3aa: RASRRTGTYSNQPQH
v_gene: TRBV5-1; CDR3aa: TSSYNSGTNVLT
v_gene: TRBV28; CDR3aa: ASSGGTGRPKNIQY
v_gene: TRBV6-1; CDR3aa: ASIDSGVLNTEAF
v_gene: TRBV11-2; CDR3aa: ASSLVGSTEAF
v_gene: TRBV2; CDR3aa: ANSVLAGDGTQY
v_gene: TRBV5-1; CDR3aa: ASSLASGNTEAF
v_gene: TRBV20-1; CDR3aa: SDKYGGGVGEDF
v_gene: TRBV20-1; CDR3aa: SARGIHQTQQGTQY
v_gene: TRBV29-1; CDR3aa: STLDRVDEQY
v_gene: TRBV10-2; CDR3aa: ASSMMGQESQY
v_gene: TRBV6-1; CDR3aa: ASSGDGGATNTGELF
v_gene: TRBV6-5; CDR3aa: ASSRGGYEQY
v_gene: TRBV29-1; CDR3aa: SVITGTVGNTIY
v_gene: TRBV29-1; CDR3aa: SVEPRRARDNEQF
v_gene: TRBV18; CDR3aa: ASSTDFGGVGGEQC